These 14 T cell receptor beta chains were sequenced from one sample in a study of response to subunit inactivated influenza vaccine. TCRdb re-derived calls from the RT-PCR reads in MiXCR, one entry per CDR3 protein. The sample shows some 570,000 distinct CDR3 sequences, roughly 10% of them seen only once. The same data also went into a second study, on T cells expressing NK-cell markers. That work contributes: Making the TCR beta cDNA relied on 5'RACE template switching with UMIs.

The sequencing used PBMCs from blood, collected on the day of vaccination. The receptors were gathered from a man aged 45 to 65 who received an inactivated influenza vaccine.

This clonotype was seen a few times. The rearrangement joins TRBV7-2 to TRBJ2-2; 11 nucleotides match TRBD2. The CDR3 spans 15 residues. Germline assignment: CDR1 SGHTA and CDR2 FQGNSA. J lost 7 bases, V lost 2 bases, and 3 bases had no gene match. The CDR3 DNA sequence: TGTGCCAGCAGCTTAAGACTAGCGGGGAACGGGGAGCTGTTTTTT. Its protein product is CASSLRLAGNGELFF.

This clonotype was recorded a few times. The V and J genes are TRBV20-1 and TRBJ1-6; D is uncertain. CDR1 is DFQATT and CDR2 is SNEGSKA in the germline V gene (reference sequence). The CDR3 length is 14 residues. Deletions cut 3 bases from V and 6 bases from J, with 12 bases between. The CDR3 is CSASLYGVNSPLHF. The CDR3 DNA is TGCAGTGCTAGTCTCTATGGGGTTAATTCACCCCTCCACTTT.

Concerning this clonotype: A read error may account for a junction end that differs from germline. The chain carries TRBV20-1 and TRBJ2-3; tentative D call: TRBD2 (5 bases). The CDR3 runs 16 residues. Germline V gives CDR1 DFQATT, CDR2 SNEGSKA (reference sequence). DNA of the CDR3: TGCAGTGCTACCAAACTGCCGGCGGGTGTAGGAGATGCGCAGTATTTT. This sequence encodes CSATKLPAGVGDAQYF.

Concerning this clonotype itself: Just one base apart from a much larger clone, this may be a read error. The chain joins TRBV28 to TRBJ2-7, with D perhaps matching TRBD1 or TRBD2 (5 bases each). V lost 5 bases and J 7 bases, leaving 12 bases between the germline ends. This CDR3 region has 12 residues. Germline V gene sequence: CDR1 MDHEN, CDR2 SYDVKM. CDR3 loop: CASSANWGEQYF. Here the CDR3 DNA reads TGTGCCAGCAGTGCCAATTGGGGGGAGCAGTACTTC.

The chain uses TRBV29-1 and TRBJ2-6; D unclear. The germline V gene has CDR1 SQVTM and CDR2 ANQGSEA. The CDR3 runs 12 residues. The V and J ends lost 7 bases and 2 bases respectively, with 6 bases between them. The CDR3 bases are TGCAGCGCCTTCACTGGGGCCAACGTCCTGACTTTC. This translates into CSAFTGANVLTF.

This clonotype was seen only a few times. The V and J genes are TRBV4-2 and TRBJ2-5, with TRBD2 identical over 15 bases. Germline values: CDR1 LGHNA, CDR2 YNFKEQ. The ends lost 1 base at V and 5 bases at J; junction bases unmatched: 8. The CDR3 totals 18 residues. The CDR3 region has the DNA TGTGCCAGCAGCCAAGGGACTAGCGGGGGGGCAGGGGGTGAGACCCAGTACTTC. Protein: CASSQGTSGGAGGETQYF.

The chain uses TRBV5-5 and TRBJ2-5; 7 nucleotides line up with TRBD2. The V segment lost 5 bases and the J segment 0 bases; nucleotides outside the gene matches: 7. This CDR3 contains 15 residues. Looked up from germline, CDR1 is SGHKS and CDR2 is YYEKEE (reference sequence). In nucleotides, the CDR3 is TGTGCCAGCAGTCCCGGGGGGAGGTACCAAGAGACCCAGTACTTC. It yields the protein CASSPGGRYQETQYF.

This clonotype was seen more than once but under ten times. The V gene is TRBV7-2, the J gene TRBJ2-7; TRBD2 aligns across 14 bases. The CDR3 length is 16 residues. V lost 1 base and J lost 7; bases outside the gene matches: 6. CDR1 and CDR2 from the germline V gene are SGHTA and FQGNSA. The CDR3 region is CASSLGLGLAGVEQYF. DNA for the CDR3: TGTGCCAGCAGCTTAGGTCTGGGACTAGCGGGAGTAGAGCAGTACTTC.

This clonotype was counted a few times. The chain couples TRBV9 to TRBJ2-3; D is unresolved. Germline CDR1 SGDLS, CDR2 YYNGEE. The CDR3 is 13 amino acids. Trimming pared 0 bases from V and 7 bases from J, leaving 9 bases between. The CDR3 DNA reads TGTGCCAGCAGCGTAGACAGCAGACATACGCAGTATTTT. Translating gives CASSVDSRHTQYF.

This clonotype was detected ten times or more. The chain has TRBV2 and TRBJ2-4; D gene unclear. Germline-derived CDR1 and CDR2 are SNHLY and FYNNEI. V dropped 6 bases and J dropped 1 base, with 19 bases sitting between them. CDR3 length equals 17 residues. The DNA for the CDR3 is TGTGCCAGCAGGGGCCTAATAAGCCAAGAGGCCAAAAACATTCAGTACTTC. This translates into CASRGLISQEAKNIQYF.

The chain is built from TRBV6-1 and TRBJ2-3; D uncertain. Germline loops: CDR1 MNHNS, CDR2 SASEGT. V was shortened by 1 base and J by 0 bases, with 5 bases between the two germline ends. The CDR3 sequence is 14 residues long. The CDR3: CASSEGLSTDTQYF. Here the CDR3 DNA reads TGTGCCAGCAGTGAAGGCCTTAGCACAGATACGCAGTATTTT.

Only a few counts were recorded for this clonotype. The CDR3 loop is CAIGTGASNYGYTF. The CDR3 nucleotides read TGTGCCATTGGGACGGGCGCCTCAAACTATGGCTACACCTTC. The chain has TRBV10-3 and TRBJ1-2; TRBD1 might be the D (5 bases). CDR1 is ENHRY and CDR2 is SYGVKD in the germline V gene. This CDR3 has 14 amino acids. Trimming took off 9 bases at V and 2 bases at J, with 16 bases between the two ends.

In this sample, this clonotype turned up many times. This chain connects TRBV9 to TRBJ1-4, with D unclear. CDR1 SGDLS and CDR2 YYNGEE come from the germline V gene. This CDR3 is 15 amino acids long. Trimming took off 0 bases at V and 4 bases at J, with 10 bases between the two ends. CDR3 amino acids: CASSVEPTGNEKLFF. CDR3 coding DNA: TGTGCCAGCAGCGTAGAACCTACGGGTAATGAAAAACTGTTTTTT.

Note on this clonotype: A single base separates this from a much larger clone, so it may be a read error. This CDR3 is missing its conserved last phenylalanine or tryptophan, likely due to a read error. V usage is TRBV7-2 and J usage is TRBJ2-4, with D perhaps TRBD1 (5 bases). The CDR3 is made up of 14 amino acids. Germline V gene sequence: CDR1 SGHTA, CDR2 FQGNSA. V was cut by 4 bases and J by 1 base, with 8 bases left in between. The CDR3 bases are TGTGCCAGCAGCTCCCCAGGGGCCAAAAACATTCAGTACTTA. It codes for CASSSPGAKNIQYL.